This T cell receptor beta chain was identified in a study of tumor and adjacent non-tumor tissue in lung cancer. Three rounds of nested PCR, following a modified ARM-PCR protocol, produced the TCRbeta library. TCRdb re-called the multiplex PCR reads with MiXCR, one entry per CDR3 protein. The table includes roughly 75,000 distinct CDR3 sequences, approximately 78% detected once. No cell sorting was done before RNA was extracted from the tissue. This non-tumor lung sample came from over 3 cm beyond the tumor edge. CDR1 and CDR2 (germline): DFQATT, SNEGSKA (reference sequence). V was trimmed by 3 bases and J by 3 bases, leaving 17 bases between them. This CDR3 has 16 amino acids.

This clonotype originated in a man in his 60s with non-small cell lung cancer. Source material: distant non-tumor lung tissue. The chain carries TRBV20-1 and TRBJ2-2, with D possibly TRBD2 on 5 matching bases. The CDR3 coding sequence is TGCAGTGCTAGGGGGATTGGCGAGGGAGACACCGGGGAGCTGTTTTTT. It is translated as CSARGIGEGDTGELFF.